This T cell receptor (beta chain) appears in the sequencing data of a study of T cells expressing NK-cell markers. Study-wide results and caveats: Expanded NKG2C+ T cell clones were not confirmed as HCMV-specific. These clonotypes, the leaders elsewhere, also led the CD3+CD56-NKG2C+ fraction in several donors. Of the CD8+ T cell pool in about 6 donors, roughly 1.0-8% was accounted for by dominant NKG2C+ clonotypes.

Per germline, CDR1 ENHRY and CDR2 SYGVKD. CDR3 length equals 15 residues. 5'RACE template switching with UMIs produced the TCR beta cDNA. TCRdb re-called the 5' RACE reads and shows each CDR3 protein once, DNA omitted. Recorded for this sample: 350,000 to 400,000 distinct CDR3 sequences. A word on this clonotype: Its antigen remains unidentified.

The source is a woman aged 45-65 years in good health. V and J are TRBV10-3 and TRBJ1-5; TCRdb's D gene call, TRBD1, goes unchecked for lack of DNA. The sequenced material came from blood T cells: a sorted CD56 or NKG2C T cell subset, CD4+ or CD8+ T cells, or bulk PBMC T cells (not recorded which). CDR3 loop: CAIREPGQGNQPQHF.